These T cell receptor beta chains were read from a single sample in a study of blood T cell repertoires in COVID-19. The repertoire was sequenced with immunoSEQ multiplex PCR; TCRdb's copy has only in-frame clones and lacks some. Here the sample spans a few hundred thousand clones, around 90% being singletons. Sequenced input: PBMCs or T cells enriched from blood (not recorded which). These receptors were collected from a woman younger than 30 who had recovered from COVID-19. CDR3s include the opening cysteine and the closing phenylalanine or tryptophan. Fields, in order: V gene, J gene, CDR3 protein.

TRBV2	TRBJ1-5	CASSEVQGISSNQPQHF
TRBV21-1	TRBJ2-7	CASSITGFYEQYF
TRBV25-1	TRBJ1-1	CASSPLQGYTEAFF
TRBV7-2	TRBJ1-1	CASSLFPRAGANTEAFF
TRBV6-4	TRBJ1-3	CASRLLRGPGNTIYF
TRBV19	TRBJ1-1	CASWGGEAFF
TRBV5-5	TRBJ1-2	CASSLEIQSLYGYTF
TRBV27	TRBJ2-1	CASSHPGTTYSYNEQFF
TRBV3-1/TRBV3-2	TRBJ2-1	CASSQGAGSYNEQFF
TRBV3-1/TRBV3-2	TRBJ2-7	CASSRIAGPYEQYF
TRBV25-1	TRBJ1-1	CASSEAGFTEAFF
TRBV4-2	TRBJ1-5	CASSQADRVSNQPQHF
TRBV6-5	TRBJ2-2	CASSFFGTGSTGELFF
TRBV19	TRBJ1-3	CASSIGTAGNTIYF
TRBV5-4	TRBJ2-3	CASSSRLAGGTDTQYF
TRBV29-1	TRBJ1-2	CSADQGIYGYTF
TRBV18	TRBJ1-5	CASSPQGAQPQHF
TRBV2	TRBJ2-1	CASRQGDNEQFF
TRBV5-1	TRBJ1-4	CASSDGQGAQEKLFF
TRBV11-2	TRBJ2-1	CASSKNEQFF
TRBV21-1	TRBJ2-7	CASSKARSDRGLYEQYF
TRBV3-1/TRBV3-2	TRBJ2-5	CASSLQTSGGGETQYF
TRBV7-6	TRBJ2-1	CASTPGAGGLNEQFF
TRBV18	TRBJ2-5	CASSPQHLQETQYF
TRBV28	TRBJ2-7	CASSSTGPYEQYF
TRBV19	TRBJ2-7	CASSSRTYEQYF
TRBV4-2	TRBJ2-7	CASSPGLERDEQYF
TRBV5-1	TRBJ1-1	CASSLDSRLNTEAFF
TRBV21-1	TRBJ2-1	CASSNSRGTLLGEQFF
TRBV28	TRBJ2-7	CASSFLLRDSNYEQYF
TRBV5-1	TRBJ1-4	CASSITWATNEKLFF
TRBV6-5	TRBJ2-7	CASTGGGQGYEQYF
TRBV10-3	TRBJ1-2	CAISEPNPGLSNFYGYTF
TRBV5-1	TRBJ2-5	CASSLGLAGQETQYF
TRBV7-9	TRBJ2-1	CASSPEGSGQFF
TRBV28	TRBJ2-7	CASSRTSGRNEQYF
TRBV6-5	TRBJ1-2	CASSLQGFSYGYTF
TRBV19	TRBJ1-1	CASRPTGGLAIYTEAFF
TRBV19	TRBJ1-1	CASSIGQSNTEAFF
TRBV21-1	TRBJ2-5	CASSPRGVQETQYF
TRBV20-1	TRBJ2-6	CSASHPGLAGSGANVLTF
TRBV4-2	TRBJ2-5	CASSQDRETQYF
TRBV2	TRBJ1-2	CASSNLDREGNYGYTF
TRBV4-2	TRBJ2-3	CASSQAMTSGGPGDTQYF
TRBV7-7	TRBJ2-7	CASSLRQGYEQYF
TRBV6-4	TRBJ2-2	CASSDVSSGDTGELFF
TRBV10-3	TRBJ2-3	CAISSRGGTDTQYF
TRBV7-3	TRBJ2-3	CASSLTREGTQYF
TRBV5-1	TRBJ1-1	CASSSQGMNTEAFF
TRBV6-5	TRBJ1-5	CASRPGTADQPQHF
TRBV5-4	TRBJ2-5	CASSPGISMAQYF
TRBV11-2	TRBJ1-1	CASSFLTGGLNTEAFF
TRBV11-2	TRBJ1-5	CASSSTGTQPQHF
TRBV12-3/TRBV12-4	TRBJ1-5	CATRGQTNQPQHF
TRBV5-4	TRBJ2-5	CASSSIEASGLQETQYF
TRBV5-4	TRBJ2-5	CASSLIFRGWVEETQYF
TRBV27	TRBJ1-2	CASSLRDRVGGYTF